The rows below give T cell receptor beta chains drawn from one sample of a study of T cell responses to AZD1222 COVID-19 vaccine. Profiling relied on immunoSEQ multiplex PCR, and the TCRdb table lists in-frame clones only, not all of them. The table lists about 120,000 clones, 80% to 90% of them singletons. Sequenced material: peripheral blood, taken 28 days after the second AZD1222 dose. The receptors derive from an adult who received the AZD1222 COVID-19 vaccine. Both conserved end residues are part of each CDR3. A D gene is named only where the DNA matches it firmly. Size tells how often a clone was seen (once, few, many) or the class of an expanded clone, and some rows leave it out.

cdr3_nt: TGTGCCAGCAGCCCCAGACAGGGGAAGTACGAGCAGTACTTC; cdr3_aa: CASSPRQGKYEQYF; clone_size: NA; j_call: TRBJ2-7; d_call: TRBD1; v_call: TRBV11-2
cdr3_nt: TGTGCCATCAGCCCCGGACTAGCGGGGGGGCAACAAGAGACCCAGTACTTC; cdr3_aa: CAISPGLAGGQQETQYF; clone_size: NA; j_call: TRBJ2-5; d_call: TRBD2; v_call: TRBV10-3
cdr3_nt: TGTGCCAGCAGCCGATTAAGGGACAGACCCTATGGCTACACCTTC; cdr3_aa: CASSRLRDRPYGYTF; clone_size: NA; j_call: TRBJ1-2; d_call: TRBD1; v_call: TRBV7-8
cdr3_nt: TGCGCCAGCAGTCAGGGGCGGTCCGGAAACACCATATATTTT; cdr3_aa: CASSQGRSGNTIYF; clone_size: NA; j_call: TRBJ1-3; d_call: NA; v_call: TRBV5-1
cdr3_nt: TGTGCCAGCAGGGCAGGGGGCGGCAATCAGCCCCAGCATTTT; cdr3_aa: CASRAGGGNQPQHF; clone_size: NA; j_call: TRBJ1-5; d_call: TRBD1; v_call: TRBV7-9
cdr3_nt: TGTGCCAGCAGCCTAAGCCGAGACACAGCCGAGCAGTACTTC; cdr3_aa: CASSLSRDTAEQYF; clone_size: once; j_call: TRBJ2-7; d_call: NA; v_call: TRBV3-1/TRBV3-2
cdr3_nt: TGTGCCAGCAGACCGCGGGGTAGTAGGTACGAGCAGTACTTC; cdr3_aa: CASRPRGSRYEQYF; clone_size: NA; j_call: TRBJ2-7; d_call: NA; v_call: TRBV11-3
cdr3_nt: TGTGCCAGCCGAATGGGGAGTAGCCGCACAGATACGCAGTATTTT; cdr3_aa: CASRMGSSRTDTQYF; clone_size: NA; j_call: TRBJ2-3; d_call: NA; v_call: TRBV25-1
cdr3_nt: TGTGCCACCAGTGATGCCCGACAGGGGGCCGGGGAGCTGTTTTTT; cdr3_aa: CATSDARQGAGELFF; clone_size: NA; j_call: TRBJ2-2; d_call: TRBD1; v_call: TRBV24-1
cdr3_nt: TGCGCCAGCAGCTTGGCCGGCCAGGCATTCACAGATACGCAGTATTTT; cdr3_aa: CASSLAGQAFTDTQYF; clone_size: NA; j_call: TRBJ2-3; d_call: NA; v_call: TRBV5-1
cdr3_nt: TGCGCCAGCAGCTTGAACCAGGCTACTTATGGCTACACCTTC; cdr3_aa: CASSLNQATYGYTF; clone_size: NA; j_call: TRBJ1-2; d_call: NA; v_call: TRBV5-1
cdr3_nt: TGTGCCAGTACCCGGGACAGGGTGGCCACCGGGGAGCTGTTTTTT; cdr3_aa: CASTRDRVATGELFF; clone_size: few; j_call: TRBJ2-2; d_call: TRBD1; v_call: TRBV19
cdr3_nt: TGTGCTAGCAGCCCGCCGCGGAGGGACAGCTCCTACGAGCAGTACTTC; cdr3_aa: CASSPPRRDSSYEQYF; clone_size: NA; j_call: TRBJ2-7; d_call: NA; v_call: TRBV7-7
cdr3_nt: TGTGCCAGTAGTCCCCGACCTGGGGTCATGAACACTGAAGCTTTCTTT; cdr3_aa: CASSPRPGVMNTEAFF; clone_size: NA; j_call: TRBJ1-1; d_call: NA; v_call: TRBV19
cdr3_nt: TGTGCCACCAGCGATAAGGGTGCAGATACGCAGTATTTT; cdr3_aa: CATSDKGADTQYF; clone_size: NA; j_call: TRBJ2-3; d_call: NA; v_call: TRBV24-1
cdr3_nt: TGTGCCAGCAGCACTGGGTACTACAATGAGCAGTTCTTC; cdr3_aa: CASSTGYYNEQFF; clone_size: NA; j_call: TRBJ2-1; d_call: NA; v_call: TRBV6-5
cdr3_nt: TGCGCCAGCAGACTTAAGAGAGGACTTTTAGGCGCCGGGGGCACTGAAGCTTTCTTT; cdr3_aa: CASRLKRGLLGAGGTEAFF; clone_size: NA; j_call: TRBJ1-1; d_call: NA; v_call: TRBV5-1
cdr3_nt: TGTGCCAGCAGCTTAGAAGCGGGTTTTTACGAGCAGTACTTC; cdr3_aa: CASSLEAGFYEQYF; clone_size: NA; j_call: TRBJ2-7; d_call: NA; v_call: TRBV7-2
cdr3_nt: TGCGCCAGCAGCTTGGATAGGACCACAGATACGCAGTATTTT; cdr3_aa: CASSLDRTTDTQYF; clone_size: NA; j_call: TRBJ2-3; d_call: NA; v_call: TRBV5-1
cdr3_nt: TGTGCCAGCAGTTTAAATAGCCTTGGGGAAACAGATACGCAGTATTTT; cdr3_aa: CASSLNSLGETDTQYF; clone_size: NA; j_call: TRBJ2-3; d_call: NA; v_call: TRBV28
cdr3_nt: TGCGCCAGCAGCACCGCCGCAGGGACAACTAATGAAAAACTGTTTTTT; cdr3_aa: CASSTAAGTTNEKLFF; clone_size: NA; j_call: TRBJ1-4; d_call: NA; v_call: TRBV5-1
cdr3_nt: TGTGCCAGCAGCCAAGGAATTCCGGGGTTCCCAGAGACCCAGTACTTC; cdr3_aa: CASSQGIPGFPETQYF; clone_size: NA; j_call: TRBJ2-5; d_call: NA; v_call: TRBV4-2
cdr3_nt: TGCGCCAGCAGCTTGGGGGGGGCAGAAGAGACCCAGTACTTC; cdr3_aa: CASSLGGAEETQYF; clone_size: NA; j_call: TRBJ2-5; d_call: NA; v_call: TRBV5-1
cdr3_nt: TGTGCCAGTACCAAAAATTTACTCCCCGGGGCGAAGAGCTCCTATAATTCACCCCTCCACTTT; cdr3_aa: CASTKNLLPGAKSSYNSPLHF; clone_size: NA; j_call: TRBJ1-6; d_call: NA; v_call: TRBV19
cdr3_nt: TGCGCCAGCAGCTTGGCAGGGGTGGGGAATACTGAAGCTTTCTTT; cdr3_aa: CASSLAGVGNTEAFF; clone_size: NA; j_call: TRBJ1-1; d_call: NA; v_call: TRBV5-1
cdr3_nt: TGTGCCAGCAGTCCAAACCGGGACGGCATTGAAGCTTTCTTT; cdr3_aa: CASSPNRDGIEAFF; clone_size: NA; j_call: TRBJ1-1; d_call: NA; v_call: TRBV2
cdr3_nt: TGTGCCAGCAGTAAACAGGGAATTCGCACCGGGGAGCTGTTTTTT; cdr3_aa: CASSKQGIRTGELFF; clone_size: NA; j_call: TRBJ2-2; d_call: NA; v_call: TRBV27
cdr3_nt: TGTGCCAGCAGCCCATGGGGGGCTACTGGAAACACCATATATTTT; cdr3_aa: CASSPWGATGNTIYF; clone_size: NA; j_call: TRBJ1-3; d_call: NA; v_call: TRBV9
cdr3_nt: TGTGCCAGCAGCCAAGATACGGGACTTGCTTATGGCTACACCTTC; cdr3_aa: CASSQDTGLAYGYTF; clone_size: NA; j_call: TRBJ1-2; d_call: NA; v_call: TRBV3-1/TRBV3-2
cdr3_nt: TGTGCCATCAGCCTGGGTAGCGGGAGGGCTGGGGGGACCCAGTACTTC; cdr3_aa: CAISLGSGRAGGTQYF; clone_size: NA; j_call: TRBJ2-5; d_call: TRBD2; v_call: TRBV10-3
cdr3_nt: TGCGCCAGCAGCTTGTCAATAAACACTGAAGCTTTCTTT; cdr3_aa: CASSLSINTEAFF; clone_size: NA; j_call: TRBJ1-1; d_call: NA; v_call: TRBV5-1
cdr3_nt: TGTGCCAGCAGCCTCGGAGCCGTCCCTTCAAAGCAGTTCTTC; cdr3_aa: CASSLGAVPSKQFF; clone_size: NA; j_call: TRBJ2-1; d_call: NA; v_call: TRBV5-6
cdr3_nt: TGTGCCAGCAGTTGGGGACAAGGGAACTCACCCCTCCACTTT; cdr3_aa: CASSWGQGNSPLHF; clone_size: NA; j_call: TRBJ1-6; d_call: NA; v_call: TRBV6-5
cdr3_nt: TGCGCCAGCAGCCTCCTACAGGGGGAGGCTGGAAACACCATATATTTT; cdr3_aa: CASSLLQGEAGNTIYF; clone_size: NA; j_call: TRBJ1-3; d_call: TRBD1; v_call: TRBV5-1
cdr3_nt: TGTGCCATCAGTTCGCAAGGGGGTCCCTACGAGCAGTACTTC; cdr3_aa: CAISSQGGPYEQYF; clone_size: NA; j_call: TRBJ2-7; d_call: NA; v_call: TRBV10-3
cdr3_nt: TGCGCCAGCACCAAGGGACAGTCTCCCTCTGGAAACACCATATATTTT; cdr3_aa: CASTKGQSPSGNTIYF; clone_size: NA; j_call: TRBJ1-3; d_call: TRBD1; v_call: TRBV5-1
cdr3_nt: TGTGCCAGCAGCTTAGAAGGAGGAGGCTACACCTTC; cdr3_aa: CASSLEGGGYTF; clone_size: once; j_call: TRBJ1-2; d_call: NA; v_call: TRBV11-3
cdr3_nt: TGTGCCAGCAGTCCCGGGACAGGGCCTCAGCCCCAGCATTTT; cdr3_aa: CASSPGTGPQPQHF; clone_size: NA; j_call: TRBJ1-5; d_call: TRBD1; v_call: TRBV2
cdr3_nt: TGTGCCAGCAGTTACAGGCAGTCATCTGGAAACACCATATATTTT; cdr3_aa: CASSYRQSSGNTIYF; clone_size: NA; j_call: TRBJ1-3; d_call: NA; v_call: TRBV6-5
cdr3_nt: TGTGCCAGCAGCCTCCATTATAATTCACCCCTCCACTTT; cdr3_aa: CASSLHYNSPLHF; clone_size: NA; j_call: TRBJ1-6; d_call: NA; v_call: TRBV12-3/TRBV12-4
cdr3_nt: TGTGCCAGCAGCCCGTGGTCCATCAGCACAGATACGCAGTATTTT; cdr3_aa: CASSPWSISTDTQYF; clone_size: NA; j_call: TRBJ2-3; d_call: NA; v_call: TRBV7-8
cdr3_nt: TGTGCCAGCAGCGAGTGGGGTGACTATGGCTACACCTTC; cdr3_aa: CASSEWGDYGYTF; clone_size: NA; j_call: TRBJ1-2; d_call: NA; v_call: TRBV11-2
cdr3_nt: TGCGCCAGCAGCTCCGGTGGGGCGACAGAGCGCAGAGATGGCTACACCTTC; cdr3_aa: CASSSGGATERRDGYTF; clone_size: NA; j_call: TRBJ1-2; d_call: NA; v_call: TRBV5-1
cdr3_nt: TGTGCCACAACCAGGGTTGCTGGCTACACCTTC; cdr3_aa: CATTRVAGYTF; clone_size: many; j_call: TRBJ1-2; d_call: NA; v_call: TRBV12-3/TRBV12-4
cdr3_nt: TGTGCCAGCCTTGGGGTGCGGGGGGGTACCTACGAGCAGTACTTC; cdr3_aa: CASLGVRGGTYEQYF; clone_size: NA; j_call: TRBJ2-7; d_call: TRBD2; v_call: TRBV2
cdr3_nt: TGTGCCAGCAGTGCTCAGTCAGACTATGGCTACACCTTC; cdr3_aa: CASSAQSDYGYTF; clone_size: NA; j_call: TRBJ1-2; d_call: NA; v_call: TRBV27
cdr3_nt: TGCGCCAGCAGCTTGTGGGCAGGGGGCGAGTCCTATAATTCACCCCTCCACTTT; cdr3_aa: CASSLWAGGESYNSPLHF; clone_size: NA; j_call: TRBJ1-6; d_call: TRBD1; v_call: TRBV5-1